This T cell receptor (beta chain) was profiled in a study of immune heterogeneity within non-small cell lung tumors. As template, the study used bulk tumor genomic DNA at 500 to 750 ng per sample. During surgery, several far-apart biopsies were obtained from every primary tumor. It was patients with untreated, newly diagnosed non-small cell lung cancer who underwent curative surgery. The CDR3 covers 13 residues. Per the germline V gene, CDR1 is SGDLS and CDR2 is YYNGEE. V was shortened by 9 bases and J by 1 base, with 11 bases between the two germline ends. This clonotype was seen repeatedly, ten times or more. Multiplex PCR relied on 32 V and 13 J primers to amplify TCR beta CDR3. TCRdb re-called the multiplex PCR reads with MiXCR, one entry per CDR3 protein. The sample shows over 10,000 distinct CDR3 sequences, around 23% of them seen only once.

This clonotype was obtained from a man aged 50 to 59 with non-small cell lung cancer. Sequencing was performed on lung tumor tissue. This chain links TRBV9 with TRBJ1-5, with D unclear. CDR3 in amino acids: CAKILGSNQPQHF. The CDR3 DNA follows: TGTGCCAAAATATTGGGCAGCAATCAGCCCCAGCATTTT.